These 24 T cell receptor beta chains originate from one sample sequenced in a study of T cell repertoires in cytomegalovirus infection. Using its own MiXCR run on the reads, TCRdb lists one record per CDR3 protein. The data hold 230,000 or so distinct CDR3 sequences, with more than 15% observed a single time. The sequenced sample consisted of CD8+ T cells from PBMCs. These receptors all come from a human donor in good health (CMV status not recorded). Some clones in this sample may be carry-over from other donors' samples.

This clonotype was found many times. This chain uses TRBV7-2 with TRBJ2-7; D uncertain. The germline V gene has CDR1 SGHTA and CDR2 FQGNSA. The V gene lost 3 bases and the J gene lost 1 base, with 7 bases spanning the gap. The CDR3 covers 13 residues. As DNA, the CDR3 is TGTGCCAGCAGCTTTGGAGTTTCCTACGAGCAGTACTTC. Its protein is CASSFGVSYEQYF. The full variable domain, its missing parts supplied by reference TRBV7-2 and TRBJ2-7, is GAGVSQSPSNKVTEKGKDVELRCDPISGHTALYWYRQSLGQGLEFLIYFQGNSAPDKSGLPSDRFSAERTGGSVSTLTIQRTQQEDSAVYLCASSFGVSYEQYFGPGTRLTVT.

This rearrangement joins TRBV5-4 to TRBJ1-1, with D hard to call. CDR1 is SGHNT, CDR2 YYREEE, per germline (reference sequence). This CDR3 spans 13 amino acids. V shed 4 bases and J shed 4 bases, with 11 bases lying between them. CDR3 sequence (DNA): TGTGCCAGCAGCATCGGATACTCCACTGAAGCTTTCTTT. It codes for CASSIGYSTEAFF.

In its sample, this clonotype was seen a few times. This CDR3 is CASSVPGTGGANTGELFF. The CDR3 bases are TGTGCCAGCAGTGTCCCTGGGACAGGGGGAGCGAACACCGGGGAGCTGTTTTTT. This chain connects TRBV25-1 to TRBJ2-2, with TRBD1 identical over 11 bases. Germline CDR1 reads MGHDK; CDR2 reads SYGVNS. J lost 0 bases, V lost 4 bases, and 7 bases had no gene match. This CDR3 is 18 amino acids long.

The chain couples TRBV2 to TRBJ2-1; D unresolved. There are 18 residues in the CDR3. The V gene's germline CDR1 is SNHLY and CDR2 FYNNEI. Deletions cut 2 bases from V and 4 bases from J, with 21 bases between. The CDR3, as DNA: TGTGCCAGCAGTGAAAAAGAGGCAGTACAGAACGTTTACAATGAGCAGTTCTTC. As protein: CASSEKEAVQNVYNEQFF. The entire variable domain, with the rest obtained from reference TRBV2 and TRBJ2-1, is as follows: EPEVTQTPSHQVTQMGQEVILRCVPISNHLYFYWYRQILGQKVEFLVSFYNNEISEKSEIFDDQFSVERPDGSNFTLKIRSTKLEDSAMYFCASSEKEAVQNVYNEQFFGPGTRLTVL.

There are many counts of this clonotype. V usage is TRBV7-6 and J usage is TRBJ2-5; D gene ambiguous. Germline lookup yields CDR1 SGHVS and CDR2 FNYEAQ. The CDR3 has 12 amino acids. The germline V and J ends were trimmed by 5 bases and 4 bases, with 8 bases remaining between them. CDR3 loop: CASSLSVETQYF. In DNA, the CDR3 is TGTGCCAGCAGCCTCTCGGTAGAGACCCAGTACTTC.

This clonotype occurred many times. The V and J genes are TRBV7-9 and TRBJ1-5; 9 bases match TRBD1. This CDR3 is 16 amino acids long. Germline assignment: CDR1 SEHNR and CDR2 FQNEAQ (reference sequence). Trimming at V came to 3 bases and at J to 4 bases, leaving 7 bases not matched to a gene. DNA for the CDR3: TGTGCCAGCAGCTTGGGCGGGACAGGGACAAATCAGCCCCAGCATTTT. Translation: CASSLGGTGTNQPQHF.

This clonotype occurred a few times. The rearrangement joins TRBV4-3 to TRBJ2-7; D possibly uses TRBD1 or TRBD2 (5 bases each). The CDR3 length is 16 residues. V was clipped by 1 base and J by 4 bases, with 17 bases between them. Germline CDR1 reads LGHNA; CDR2 reads YSLEER. The CDR3 sequence: CASSQGSGRERYEQYF. The CDR3 DNA is TGCGCCAGCAGCCAAGGCTCAGGCAGGGAGAGATACGAGCAGTACTTC.

This clonotype has at least ten counts. The genes are TRBV7-2 and TRBJ2-5; D is unclear. V lost 5 bases and J 2 bases, leaving 6 bases between the germline ends. This CDR3 is 12 amino acids long. Germline V gene lookup returns CDR1 SGHTA and CDR2 FQGNSA. The CDR3 sequence: CASSPYQETQYF. Here the CDR3 DNA reads TGTGCCAGCAGCCCATATCAAGAGACCCAGTACTTC. Looking up the rest from reference TRBV7-2 and TRBJ2-5 gives the full variable domain: GAGVSQSPSNKVTEKGKDVELRCDPISGHTALYWYRQSLGQGLEFLIYFQGNSAPDKSGLPSDRFSAERTGGSVSTLTIQRTQQEDSAVYLCASSPYQETQYFGPGTRLLVL.

As regards this clonotype: A much larger clone lies one base from this, so it may be a read error. The J gene is TRBJ2-7, the V gene TRBV14; D is ambiguous. Germline V lookup: CDR1 SGHDN, CDR2 FVKESK. CDR3 length: 12 amino acids. The CDR3, as DNA: TGTGCCGGCAGCCACATTACCTACGAGCAGTACTTC. Its translation: CAGSHITYEQYF.

This clonotype appeared many times. Here the CDR3 DNA reads TGTGCCAGCAGCTATCCTCCATTCAATGAGCAGTTCTTC. Encoded protein: CASSYPPFNEQFF. This rearrangement joins TRBV7-8 to TRBJ2-1; the D is unclear. The CDR3 has 13 amino acids. The germline gives CDR1 SGHVS, CDR2 FQNEAQ. The germline V and J ends were trimmed by 4 bases and 6 bases, with 10 bases remaining between them.

This clonotype was seen ten or more times. CDR3 amino acids: CASSYEVRSRGLSYNEQFF. CDR3 coding DNA: TGTGCCAGCAGTTACGAGGTCCGGTCGAGGGGCCTTTCCTACAATGAGCAGTTCTTC. The chain has TRBV6-2 or TRBV6-3 and TRBJ2-1; D tentatively reads TRBD1 or TRBD2 (5 bases each). This CDR3 is built from 19 residues. V lost 2 bases, J lost 1 base, and 21 bases lay in between. Germline V gene sequence: CDR1 MNHEY, CDR2 SVGEGT.

This clonotype came up many times. This sequence joins TRBV29-1 and TRBJ2-1; 7 positions match TRBD2. Germline trimming cut 5 bases from V and 0 bases from J; bases unmatched to any gene: 7. Germline V gene lookup returns CDR1 SQVTM and CDR2 ANQGSEA. CDR3 length equals 15 residues. The CDR3 spells CSVTSGVSSYNEQFF. As DNA, the CDR3 is TGCAGCGTTACGAGCGGGGTCAGCTCCTACAATGAGCAGTTCTTC.

The chain recombines TRBV5-1 with TRBJ1-1; D ambiguous. Per the germline V gene, CDR1 is SGHRS and CDR2 is YFSETQ. The CDR3 consists of 15 residues. The V and J ends lost 3 bases and 4 bases respectively, with 16 bases between them. In DNA, the CDR3 is TGCGCCAGCAGCTCGTCCGGGCTCGGGAGCACTGAAGCTTTCTTT. This gives the protein CASSSSGLGSTEAFF.

This clonotype has a count of ten or more. This sequence joins TRBV7-8 and TRBJ1-1, with no clear D. Trimming took 3 bases from V and 5 from J, leaving 16 bases between them. Germline V CDR1 and CDR2: SGHVS, FQNEAQ. The CDR3 loop spans 15 amino acids. DNA of the CDR3: TGTGCCAGCAGCTTTCGCGAAGGTGAAGGGACTGAAGCTTTCTTT. Protein sequence: CASSFREGEGTEAFF.

The chain has TRBV7-6 and TRBJ2-6, with D possibly TRBD1 on 6 matching bases. Germline CDR1 and CDR2: SGHVS and FNYEAQ. The CDR3 is 18 residues long. Deletions cut 3 bases from V and 0 bases from J, with 15 bases between. CDR3 protein: CASSFYRVGRSGANVLTF. CDR3 nucleotide sequence: TGTGCCAGCAGCTTTTACAGGGTGGGTCGCTCTGGGGCCAACGTCCTGACTTTC.

The J gene is TRBJ2-3, the V gene TRBV7-9; D gene uncertain. Germline V gene sequence: CDR1 SEHNR, CDR2 FQNEAQ (reference sequence). The CDR3 totals 15 residues. V was shortened by 1 base and J by 0 bases, with 8 bases between the two germline ends. The CDR3 nucleotides read TGTGCCAGCAGCTTAGGAGACCATAGCACAGATACGCAGTATTTT. It encodes CASSLGDHSTDTQYF.

This clonotype was seen only a few times. V gene TRBV5-6 combines with J gene TRBJ2-7, with a possible D match to TRBD2 (6 bases). Germline V CDR1 and CDR2: SGHDT, YYEEEE. The CDR3 totals 14 residues. The V end lost 4 bases, the J end lost 0 bases, and 11 bases lay between the germline ends. The chain's CDR3 is CASSLPGDSYEQYF. CDR3 coding DNA: TGTGCCAGCAGCCTGCCGGGAGACTCCTACGAGCAGTACTTC.

This clonotype was seen ten or more times. The J gene is TRBJ1-1, the V gene TRBV6-6; D ambiguous. This CDR3 has 12 residues. The V end lost 2 bases, the J end lost 6 bases, and 7 bases lay between the germline ends. Germline CDR1 MNHNY, CDR2 SVGAGI (reference sequence). As DNA, the CDR3 is TGTGCCAGCAGTTACGGGTTGGCTGAAGCTTTCTTT. Translating gives CASSYGLAEAFF.

Many counts were recorded for this clonotype. The chain uses TRBV20-1 and TRBJ2-5; 14 nucleotides agree with TRBD2. Germline V gene sequence: CDR1 DFQATT, CDR2 SNEGSKA (reference sequence). Unmatched junction bases numbered 5, after V lost 0 bases and J lost 5 bases. The CDR3 loop spans 16 amino acids. The CDR3 protein is CSARDLTSGGAETQYF. DNA for the CDR3: TGCAGTGCTAGAGACCTGACTAGCGGGGGGGCGGAGACCCAGTACTTC.

The CDR3 protein is CASSLGTGAFF. CDR3 sequence (DNA): TGTGCCAGCAGCCTGGGGACAGGTGCTTTCTTT. V and J are TRBV5-6 and TRBJ1-1, with 8 nucleotides matching TRBD1. The V gene's germline CDR1 is SGHDT and CDR2 YYEEEE. CDR3 length equals 11 residues. J lost 11 bases, V lost 4 bases, and 4 bases had no gene match.

The chain carries TRBV12-3 or TRBV12-4 and TRBJ1-2; 7 bases match TRBD1. There are 15 residues in the CDR3. Trimming at V came to 5 bases and at J to 4 bases, leaving 10 bases not matched to a gene. The CDR3 region has the DNA TGTGCCAGCAGTCCCACGACAGGGAGGAGCTATGGCTACACCTTC. Its protein product is CASSPTTGRSYGYTF.

The chain has TRBV28 and TRBJ1-3; D not certain. V dropped 6 bases and J dropped 0 bases, with 9 bases sitting between them. Germline assignment: CDR1 MDHEN and CDR2 SYDVKM. There are 14 residues in the CDR3. CDR3 sequence (DNA): TGTGCCAGCAGCGGGCTAGCCTCTGGAAACACCATATATTTT. Its translation is CASSGLASGNTIYF.

This clonotype was recorded a few times. The chain recombines TRBV6-5 with TRBJ2-5; the D call may be TRBD1 or TRBD2 (5 bases each). There are 15 residues in the CDR3. V lost 0 bases and J 4 bases, leaving 12 bases between the germline ends. In germline, CDR1 is MNHEY, CDR2 SVGAGI. The CDR3 region is CASSYSQGAGETQYF. Here the CDR3 DNA reads TGTGCCAGCAGTTACTCGCAGGGAGCAGGAGAGACCCAGTACTTC.

In its sample, this clonotype was seen many times. J is TRBJ1-5 and V is TRBV28; 8 bases align to TRBD1. Trimming cost V 2 bases and J 5 bases; bases outside gene matches: 2. CDR1 is MDHEN and CDR2 is SYDVKM in the germline V gene. The CDR3 is made up of 14 amino acids. The CDR3 protein is CASSLAGGHQPQHF. The CDR3 nucleotides read TGTGCCAGCAGTTTAGCAGGGGGCCATCAGCCCCAGCATTTT. Complete variable domain (other parts from reference TRBV28 and TRBJ1-5): DVKVTQSSRYLVKRTGEKVFLECVQDMDHENMFWYRQDPGLGLRLIYFSYDVKMKEKGDIPEGYSVSREKKERFSLILESASTNQTSMYLCASSLAGGHQPQHFGDGTRLSIL.